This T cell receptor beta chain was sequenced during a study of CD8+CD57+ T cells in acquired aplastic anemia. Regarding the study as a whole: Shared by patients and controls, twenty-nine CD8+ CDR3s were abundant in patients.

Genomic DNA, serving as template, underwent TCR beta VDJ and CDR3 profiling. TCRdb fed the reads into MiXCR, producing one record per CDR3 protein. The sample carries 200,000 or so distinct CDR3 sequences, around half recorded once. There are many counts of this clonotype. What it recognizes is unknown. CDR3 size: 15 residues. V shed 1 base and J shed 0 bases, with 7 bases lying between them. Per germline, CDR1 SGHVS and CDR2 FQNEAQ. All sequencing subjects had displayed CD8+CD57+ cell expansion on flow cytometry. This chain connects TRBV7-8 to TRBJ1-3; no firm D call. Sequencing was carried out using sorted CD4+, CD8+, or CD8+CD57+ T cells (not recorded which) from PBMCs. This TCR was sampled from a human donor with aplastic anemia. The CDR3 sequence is CASSLDSFSGNTIYF. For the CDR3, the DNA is TGTGCCAGCAGCTTAGACAGCTTCTCTGGAAACACCATATATTTT. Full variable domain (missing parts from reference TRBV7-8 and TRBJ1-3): GAGVSQSPRYKVAKRGQDVALRCDPISGHVSLFWYQQALGQGPEFLTYFQNEAQLDKSGLPSDRFFAERPEGSVSTLKIQRTQQEDSAVYLCASSLDSFSGNTIYFGEGSWLTVV.